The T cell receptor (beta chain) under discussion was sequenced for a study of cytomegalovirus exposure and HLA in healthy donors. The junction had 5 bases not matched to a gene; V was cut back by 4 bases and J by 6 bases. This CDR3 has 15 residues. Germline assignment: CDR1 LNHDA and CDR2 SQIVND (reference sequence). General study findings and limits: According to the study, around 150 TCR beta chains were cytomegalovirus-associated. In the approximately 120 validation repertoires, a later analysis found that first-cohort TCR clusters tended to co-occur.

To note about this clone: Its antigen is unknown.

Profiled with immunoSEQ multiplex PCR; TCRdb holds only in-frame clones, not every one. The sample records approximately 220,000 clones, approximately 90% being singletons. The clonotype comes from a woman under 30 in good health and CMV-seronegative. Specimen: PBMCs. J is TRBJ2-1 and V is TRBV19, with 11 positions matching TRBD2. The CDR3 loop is CASSTTSGSGNEQFF. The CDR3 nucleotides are TGTGCCAGTAGTACTACTAGCGGGAGCGGCAATGAGCAGTTCTTC.